This entry describes one TCR beta chain. The table came from immunoSEQ multiplex PCR; TCRdb's copy has only in-frame clones and leaves some out. The sample has about 150,000 clones, around nine tenths seen once; the top ten hold 8.5% to 9.5%. This entry belongs to a study of blood T cell repertoires in COVID-19. Germline values: CDR1 MNHEY, CDR2 SVGEGT. The V end was cut by 0 bases, the J end by 0 bases, with 9 bases between. This CDR3 spans 15 amino acids. The V and J genes are TRBV6-2 or TRBV6-3 and TRBJ2-7, with D hard to call. This TCR was recovered from a woman in her 50s with active or convalescent COVID-19. Specimen: peripheral blood. The CDR3 sequence is CASSYSLPRSYEQYF. DNA of the CDR3: TGTGCCAGCAGTTACTCTCTTCCCCGCTCCTACGAGCAGTACTTC.